This T cell receptor beta chain was obtained from a study of beta chain features in type 1 diabetes. The study, taken as a whole, reports: The VDJ junctions of type 1 diabetes patients carried fewer insertions and more deletions. Patients showed naive, central memory and Treg TCRB repertoires that appeared more similar than those of healthy donors.

Germline assignment: CDR1 KGHSH and CDR2 LQKENI. This CDR3 region has 16 residues. V was pared by 0 bases and J by 3 bases, with 4 bases of the junction left unmatched. Markers CD45RO/CCR7/CD25/CD127/CD95/CD27 served to sort CD4+ naive, central memory, regulatory and stem cell-like memory cells. Sorting produced populations that all topped 95% purity. What was sequenced were expressed TCRB transcripts, since all of the isolated RNA had been reverse transcribed. The repertoire was sequenced with immunoSEQ multiplex PCR; TCRdb's copy has only in-frame clones and lacks some. The data hold about 38,000 clones, with roughly two thirds observed a single time. Remarks on this clone: Antigen: not known.

The genes are TRBV18 and TRBJ1-5; 8 bases line up with TRBD1. The sample comprised Tregs from blood. The source is a woman aged 25 to 39 in good health. The CDR3 protein is CASSPPGQGANQPQHF. CDR3 sequence (DNA): TGTGCCAGCTCACCACCGGGTCAGGGGGCCAATCAGCCCCAGCATTTT. Full variable domain (remainder filled in from reference TRBV18 and TRBJ1-5): NAGVMQNPRHLVRRRGQEARLRCSPMKGHSHVYWYRQLPEEGLKFMVYLQKENIIDESGMPKERFSAEFPKEGPSILRIQQVVRGDSAAYFCASSPPGQGANQPQHFGDGTRLSIL.